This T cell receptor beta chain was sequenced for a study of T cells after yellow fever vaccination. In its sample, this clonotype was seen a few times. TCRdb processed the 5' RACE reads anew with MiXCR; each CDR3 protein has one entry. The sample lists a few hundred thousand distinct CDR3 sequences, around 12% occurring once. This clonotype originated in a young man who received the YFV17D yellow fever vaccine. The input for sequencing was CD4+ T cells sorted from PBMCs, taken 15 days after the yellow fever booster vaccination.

CDR3 in amino acids: CASSLAWSEKLFF. The DNA for the CDR3 is TGCGCCAGCAGCTTGGCATGGAGCGAAAAACTGTTTTTT. The chain combines TRBV5-1 with TRBJ1-4; D ambiguous. The CDR3 length is 13 residues. CDR1 is SGHRS and CDR2 is YFSETQ in the germline V gene. V was clipped by 0 bases and J by 8 bases, with 8 bases between them.